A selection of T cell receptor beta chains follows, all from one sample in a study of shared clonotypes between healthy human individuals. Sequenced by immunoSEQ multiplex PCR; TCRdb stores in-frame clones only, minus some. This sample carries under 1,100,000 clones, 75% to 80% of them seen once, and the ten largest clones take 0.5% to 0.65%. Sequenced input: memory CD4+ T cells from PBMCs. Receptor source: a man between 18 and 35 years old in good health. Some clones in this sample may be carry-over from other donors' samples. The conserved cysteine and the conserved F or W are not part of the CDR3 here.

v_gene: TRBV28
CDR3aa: ASSPVGGTSGAYEQY

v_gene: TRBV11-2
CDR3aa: ASSFEGNTIY

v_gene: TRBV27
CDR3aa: ASSFLRVSTDTQY

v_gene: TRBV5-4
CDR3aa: ASFLREGHNEQF

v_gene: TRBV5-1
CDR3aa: ASSLGPSGYNEQF

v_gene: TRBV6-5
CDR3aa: ASSGGAAGRTQY

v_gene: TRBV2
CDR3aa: ASSEGRFSGANVLT

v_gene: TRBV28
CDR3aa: ASKTGSKNIQY

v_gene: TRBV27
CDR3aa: ASTSRGAPFYNEQF

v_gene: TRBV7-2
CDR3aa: ASSLGTGRWEQY

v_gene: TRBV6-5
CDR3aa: ASSYSHGGNYGYT

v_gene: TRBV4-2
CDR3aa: ASSRDGDGNQPQH

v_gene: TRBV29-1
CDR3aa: SVEKRSVGEQY

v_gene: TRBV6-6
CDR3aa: ASSSGEAFSEKLF

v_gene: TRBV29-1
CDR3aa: SFHSGANVLT

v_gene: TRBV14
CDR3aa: ASSQDLGTAIY

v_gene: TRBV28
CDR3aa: ASSLAGDGTDTQY

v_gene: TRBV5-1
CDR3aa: ASSPRQGRYGYT

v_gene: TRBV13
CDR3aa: ASSHDRGQYEQY

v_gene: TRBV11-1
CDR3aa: ASSLPGTGSYEQY

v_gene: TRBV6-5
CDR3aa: ASSYWEGGNTEAF

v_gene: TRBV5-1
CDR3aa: ASSPGSGYSTDTQY

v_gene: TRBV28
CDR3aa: ASSGLAKNIQY

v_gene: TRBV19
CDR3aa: ASRRSGGRTEAF

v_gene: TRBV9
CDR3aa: ASSVGGGPDTQY

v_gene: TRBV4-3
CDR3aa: ASSHGLAGPREQY

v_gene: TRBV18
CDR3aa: ASSPRTENEKLF

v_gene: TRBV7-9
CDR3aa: ASSRQAPFTYNEQF

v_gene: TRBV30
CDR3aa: AWSGGKGYEQY

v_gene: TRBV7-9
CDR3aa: ASSKTGGSNQPQH

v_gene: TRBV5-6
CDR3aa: ASSFLGTRLTGELF

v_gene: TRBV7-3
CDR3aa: ASSLIPDSTDTQY

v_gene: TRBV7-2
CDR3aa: ASSPKAVPSYEQY

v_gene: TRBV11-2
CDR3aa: ASSPGTSGSRYEQY

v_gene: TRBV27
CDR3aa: ASNIHRDRNLTSTDTQY

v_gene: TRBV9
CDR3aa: ASSVARGGAEAF

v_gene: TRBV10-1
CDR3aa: ASSESRDIQETQY

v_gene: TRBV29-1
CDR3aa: SVEDRRNTLAKNIQY

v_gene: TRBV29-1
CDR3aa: SVVGVSEKLF

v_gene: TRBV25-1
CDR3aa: ASSVSRTAVYEQY

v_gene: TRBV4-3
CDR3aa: ASSRQNTGELF

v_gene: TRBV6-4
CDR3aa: ASSAAFGDTQY

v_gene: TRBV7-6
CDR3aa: ASSRQGYEQY

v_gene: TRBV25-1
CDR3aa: ASSDGRKGADTQY

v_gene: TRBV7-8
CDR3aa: ASSLVGRQENTGELF

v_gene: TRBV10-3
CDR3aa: AISESGGGTEAF

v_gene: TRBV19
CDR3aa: ASSSTGQGWQPQH

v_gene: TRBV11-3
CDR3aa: ASSWEVTGDTGELF

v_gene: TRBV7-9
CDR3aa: ASSFGEYGYT

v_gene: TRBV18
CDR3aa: ASSKGQGETQY

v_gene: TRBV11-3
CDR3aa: ASSLGGDTQY

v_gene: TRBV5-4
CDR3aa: ASSSSTANYEQY

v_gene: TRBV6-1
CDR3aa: ASSDQTGADTQY

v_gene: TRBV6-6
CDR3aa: ASSYGGDTEAF

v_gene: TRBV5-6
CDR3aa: ASSLGPPGGPYEQY

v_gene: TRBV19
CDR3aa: ASRVGQGYGYT

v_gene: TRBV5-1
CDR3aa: ASSWPKTGPRSSIYNEQF